Listed here is a single TCR beta chain. What it binds is not known. The CDR3 is made up of 16 amino acids. V lost 2 bases and J lost 6, with 17 bases in between. The germline V gene has CDR1 MNHEY and CDR2 SMNVEV (reference sequence). No patient had autoimmune disease or received systemic immunosuppression. These data belong to a study of OX40 agonist ivuxolimab in advanced cancers. Study-level background: The patients' treatment was ivuxolimab, an agonistic anti-OX40 (CD134) antibody. Overall study findings and caveats: Clonal expansion among partial responders at 0.1-3.0 mg/kg ranked near the lowest.

Libraries were prepared by immunoSEQ multiplex PCR; TCRdb keeps only in-frame clonotypes and omits some of them. The sample shows around 81,000 clones, roughly 90% of them seen only once. Sample: CD4+ or CD8+ T cells sorted from blood, taken in a trial of the OX40 agonist ivuxolimab. This sequence joins TRBV27 and TRBJ1-5, with D possibly TRBD1 on 5 matching bases. This clonotype was sampled from an adult with an advanced solid tumor such as melanoma, head and neck, liver or kidney cancer. The CDR3 sequence is CASSLLGRADGQPQHF. The CDR3 nucleotides read TGTGCCAGCAGTTTACTGGGCAGGGCTGATGGTCAGCCCCAGCATTTT.